A selection of T cell receptor beta chains follows, all from one sample in a study of cytomegalovirus exposure and HLA in healthy donors. Clones were read by immunoSEQ multiplex PCR, and TCRdb kept only the in-frame ones, dropping some. The repertoire holds more than 150,000 clones, with roughly 75% as singletons. The sequenced sample was PBMCs. Every receptor here comes from a woman younger than 45 in good health and CMV-seronegative. Both conserved end residues are part of each CDR3. Fields, in order: D gene, V gene, J gene, clone size, CDR3 protein, CDR3 DNA. The D gene is left open where the match is weak. A row's size may be missing; if present it is once, few, many or a size class.

d_call: TRBD2; v_call: TRBV10-1; j_call: TRBJ2-7; clone_size: .; cdr3_aa: CASRALLAGLYEQYF; cdr3_nt: TGCGCCAGCAGGGCCCTACTAGCGGGGCTCTACGAGCAGTACTTC
d_call: .; v_call: TRBV6-5; j_call: TRBJ1-2; clone_size: .; cdr3_aa: CASRTTISNYGYTF; cdr3_nt: TGTGCCAGCAGAACTACCATTTCGAACTATGGCTACACCTTC
d_call: .; v_call: TRBV18; j_call: TRBJ1-1; clone_size: .; cdr3_aa: CASSPLDVMTSRAGTEAFF; cdr3_nt: TGTGCCAGCTCACCATTAGATGTAATGACAAGTCGGGCGGGGACTGAAGCTTTCTTT
d_call: TRBD1; v_call: TRBV4-3; j_call: TRBJ1-1; clone_size: .; cdr3_aa: CASSQDLAGGPNTEAFF; cdr3_nt: TGCGCCAGCAGCCAAGATTTGGCAGGGGGTCCGAACACTGAAGCTTTCTTT
d_call: .; v_call: TRBV7-7; j_call: TRBJ2-3; clone_size: .; cdr3_aa: CASSLATVRDTQYF; cdr3_nt: TGTGCCAGCAGCTTAGCGACAGTCAGGGATACGCAGTATTTT
d_call: TRBD2; v_call: TRBV19; j_call: TRBJ2-1; clone_size: once; cdr3_aa: CASSFRTSYNEQFF; cdr3_nt: TGTGCCAGTAGTTTCCGGACTAGCTACAATGAGCAGTTCTTC
d_call: .; v_call: TRBV7-9; j_call: TRBJ1-6; clone_size: once; cdr3_aa: CASSLAGQERSTLHF; cdr3_nt: TGTGCCAGCAGCTTAGCGGGACAAGAGAGGTCTACCCTCCACTTT
d_call: .; v_call: TRBV18; j_call: TRBJ1-5; clone_size: .; cdr3_aa: CASSPAGSNSNQPQHF; cdr3_nt: TGTGCCAGCTCGCCAGCCGGGTCTAATAGCAATCAGCCCCAGCATTTT
d_call: .; v_call: TRBV9; j_call: TRBJ2-3; clone_size: .; cdr3_aa: CASSVLAQGWDTQYF; cdr3_nt: TGTGCCAGCAGCGTATTAGCCCAGGGTTGGGATACGCAGTATTTT
d_call: .; v_call: TRBV10-3; j_call: TRBJ2-7; clone_size: .; cdr3_aa: CPPPDGNYEQYF; cdr3_nt: TGCCCACCTCCGGACGGGAACTACGAGCAGTACTTC
d_call: TRBD2; v_call: TRBV7-2; j_call: TRBJ2-1; clone_size: .; cdr3_aa: CASSLDSFSGDYNEQFF; cdr3_nt: TGTGCCAGCAGCTTAGATTCGTTTAGCGGGGACTACAATGAGCAGTTCTTC
d_call: .; v_call: TRBV19; j_call: TRBJ2-1; clone_size: once; cdr3_aa: CATVDRGHGDEQFF; cdr3_nt: TGTGCCACTGTAGACCGGGGACACGGGGATGAGCAGTTCTTC
d_call: TRBD1; v_call: TRBV2; j_call: TRBJ1-1; clone_size: .; cdr3_aa: CASSDGGQGENTEAFF; cdr3_nt: TGTGCCAGCAGTGACGGGGGACAGGGTGAAAATACTGAAGCTTTCTTT
d_call: TRBD1; v_call: TRBV5-4; j_call: TRBJ1-1; clone_size: .; cdr3_aa: CASSRDSNEAFF; cdr3_nt: TGTGCCAGCAGCAGGGACAGCAATGAAGCTTTCTTT
d_call: TRBD1; v_call: TRBV5-4; j_call: TRBJ2-5; clone_size: .; cdr3_aa: CASSLWTGEETQYF; cdr3_nt: TGTGCCAGCAGCTTGTGGACAGGGGAAGAGACCCAGTACTTC
d_call: .; v_call: TRBV6-9; j_call: TRBJ1-4; clone_size: .; cdr3_aa: CARPGHQTNEKLFF; cdr3_nt: TGTGCCAGGCCGGGACACCAGACTAATGAAAAACTGTTTTTT
d_call: .; v_call: TRBV29-1; j_call: TRBJ2-6; clone_size: .; cdr3_aa: CSVVGQPGANVLTF; cdr3_nt: TGCAGCGTTGTAGGACAGCCAGGGGCCAACGTCCTGACTTTC
d_call: .; v_call: TRBV21-1; j_call: TRBJ1-1; clone_size: .; cdr3_aa: CASSLDSGIVRDRDVAEAFF; cdr3_nt: TGTGCCAGCAGCCTGGACTCCGGTATCGTAAGGGACAGGGATGTCGCTGAAGCTTTCTTT
d_call: .; v_call: TRBV18; j_call: TRBJ2-1; clone_size: .; cdr3_aa: CASSRDPRDTGSAYNEQFF; cdr3_nt: TGTGCCAGCTCTCGCGATCCGAGGGACACGGGGTCCGCCTACAATGAGCAGTTCTTC
d_call: TRBD1; v_call: TRBV5-1; j_call: TRBJ2-5; clone_size: .; cdr3_aa: CASSTGTGGRETQYF; cdr3_nt: TGCGCCAGCAGTACCGGTACAGGGGGCCGAGAGACCCAGTACTTC
d_call: .; v_call: TRBV30; j_call: TRBJ1-2; clone_size: .; cdr3_aa: CACRKYGYTF; cdr3_nt: TGTGCCTGTAGAAAGTATGGCTACACCTTC
d_call: TRBD1; v_call: TRBV11-2; j_call: TRBJ2-7; clone_size: .; cdr3_aa: CASSFSWDRAFEQYF; cdr3_nt: TGTGCCAGCAGCTTCTCATGGGACAGGGCCTTCGAGCAGTACTTC
d_call: TRBD1; v_call: TRBV6-5; j_call: TRBJ1-1; clone_size: .; cdr3_aa: CASGSGTGGNTEAFF; cdr3_nt: TGTGCCAGCGGTTCCGGGACAGGGGGCAACACTGAAGCTTTCTTT